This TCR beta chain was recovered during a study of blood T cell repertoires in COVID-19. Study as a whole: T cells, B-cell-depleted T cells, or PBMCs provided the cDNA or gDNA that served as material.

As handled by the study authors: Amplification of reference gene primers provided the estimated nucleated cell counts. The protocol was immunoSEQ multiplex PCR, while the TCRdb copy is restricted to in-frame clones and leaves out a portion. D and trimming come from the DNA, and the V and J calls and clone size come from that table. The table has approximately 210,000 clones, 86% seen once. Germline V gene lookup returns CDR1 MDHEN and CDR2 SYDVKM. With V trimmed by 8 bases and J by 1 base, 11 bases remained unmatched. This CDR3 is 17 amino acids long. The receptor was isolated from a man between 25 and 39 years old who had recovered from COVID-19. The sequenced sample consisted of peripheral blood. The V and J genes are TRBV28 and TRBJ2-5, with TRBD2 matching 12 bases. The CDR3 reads CASSLGASGGVQETQYF. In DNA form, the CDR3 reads TGTGCCAGCTCCCTTGGGGCTAGCGGGGGGGTCCAAGAGACCCAGTACTTC.